This T cell receptor beta chain was obtained from a study of cytomegalovirus exposure and HLA in healthy donors. The wider study: Both the approximately 130 validation repertoires and the approximately 700 first-cohort repertoires used the same platform, as reported by a later analysis.

In regard to this clone: What it recognizes is unknown.

V lost 8 bases and J lost 2, with 13 bases in between. CDR1 and CDR2 (germline): SGHAT, FQNNGV. This CDR3 is built from 13 residues. Notes on the study in general: Confirmation was obtained in vitro that three CMV-associated chains are specific for CMV antigens.

Produced via immunoSEQ multiplex PCR; TCRdb's table is partial and in-frame only. This repertoire shows 250,000 to 350,000 clones, roughly 86% found once; its top ten account for about 0.96%. The sequencing sample was made of PBMCs. The receptor was derived from a man aged 25-45 years in good health and CMV-seronegative. The rearrangement joins TRBV11-2 to TRBJ2-7, with a weak D call TRBD1 (6 bases). The CDR3 protein is CASLLTGAYEQYF. DNA of the CDR3: TGTGCCAGCCTCTTGACAGGCGCCTACGAGCAGTACTTC.